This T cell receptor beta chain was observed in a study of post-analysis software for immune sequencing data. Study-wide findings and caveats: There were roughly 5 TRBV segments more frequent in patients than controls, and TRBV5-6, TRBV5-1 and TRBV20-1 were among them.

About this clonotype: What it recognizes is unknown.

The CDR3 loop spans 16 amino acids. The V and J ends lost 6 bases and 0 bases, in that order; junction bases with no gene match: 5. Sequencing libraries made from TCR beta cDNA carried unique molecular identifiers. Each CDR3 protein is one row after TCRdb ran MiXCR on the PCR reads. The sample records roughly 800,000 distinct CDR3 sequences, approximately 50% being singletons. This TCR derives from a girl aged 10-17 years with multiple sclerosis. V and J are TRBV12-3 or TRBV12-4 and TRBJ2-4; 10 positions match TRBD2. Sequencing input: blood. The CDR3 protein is CASSLSGGLAKNIQYF. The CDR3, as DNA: TGTGCCAGCAGCCTTAGCGGGGGGCTAGCCAAAAACATTCAGTACTTC.